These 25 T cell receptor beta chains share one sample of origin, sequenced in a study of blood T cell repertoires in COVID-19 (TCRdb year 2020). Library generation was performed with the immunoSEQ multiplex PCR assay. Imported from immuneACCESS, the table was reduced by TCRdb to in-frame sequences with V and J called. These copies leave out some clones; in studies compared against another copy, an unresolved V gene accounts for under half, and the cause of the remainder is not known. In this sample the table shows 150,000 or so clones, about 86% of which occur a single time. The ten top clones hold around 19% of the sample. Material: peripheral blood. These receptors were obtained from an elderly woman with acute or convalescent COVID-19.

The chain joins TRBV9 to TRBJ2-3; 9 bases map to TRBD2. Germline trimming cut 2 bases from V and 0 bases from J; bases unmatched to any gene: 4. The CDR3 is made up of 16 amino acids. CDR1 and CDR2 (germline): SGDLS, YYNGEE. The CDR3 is CASSVSSGGSTDTQYF. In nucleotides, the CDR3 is TGTGCCAGCAGCGTTTCGAGCGGGGGGAGCACAGATACGCAGTATTTT.

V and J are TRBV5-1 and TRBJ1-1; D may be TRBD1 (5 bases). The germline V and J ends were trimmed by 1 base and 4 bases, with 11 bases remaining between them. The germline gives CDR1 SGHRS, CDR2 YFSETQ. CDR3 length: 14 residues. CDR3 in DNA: TGCGCCAGCAGCTTGCAGGGAAGGAGCACTGAAGCTTTCTTT. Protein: CASSLQGRSTEAFF.

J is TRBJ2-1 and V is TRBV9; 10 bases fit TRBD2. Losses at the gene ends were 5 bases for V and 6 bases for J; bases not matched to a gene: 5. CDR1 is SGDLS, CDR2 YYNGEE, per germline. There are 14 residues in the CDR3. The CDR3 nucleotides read TGTGCCAGCAGTCTAGCGGGAGAAGGCAATGAGCAGTTCTTC. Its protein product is CASSLAGEGNEQFF.

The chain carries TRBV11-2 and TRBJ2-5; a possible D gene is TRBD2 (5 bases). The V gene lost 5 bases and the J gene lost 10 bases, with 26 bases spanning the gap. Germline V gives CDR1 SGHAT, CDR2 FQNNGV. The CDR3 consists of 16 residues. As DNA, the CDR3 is TGTGCCAGCAGCCCCACGACGAGCGGATTGCATGTGAACCAGTACTTC. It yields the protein CASSPTTSGLHVNQYF.

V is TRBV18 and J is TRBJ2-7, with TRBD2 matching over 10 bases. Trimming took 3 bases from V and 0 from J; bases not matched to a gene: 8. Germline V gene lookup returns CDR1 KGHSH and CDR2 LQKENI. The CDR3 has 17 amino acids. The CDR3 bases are TGTGCCAGCTCACCCCGCACTAGCGGGGCAAGCTCCTACGAGCAGTACTTC. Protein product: CASSPRTSGASSYEQYF.

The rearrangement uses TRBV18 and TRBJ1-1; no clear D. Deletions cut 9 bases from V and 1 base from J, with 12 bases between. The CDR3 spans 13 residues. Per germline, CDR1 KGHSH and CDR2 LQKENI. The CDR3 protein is CASSREGNTEAFF. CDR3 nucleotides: TGTGCCAGTTCCAGAGAGGGGAACACTGAAGCTTTCTTT.

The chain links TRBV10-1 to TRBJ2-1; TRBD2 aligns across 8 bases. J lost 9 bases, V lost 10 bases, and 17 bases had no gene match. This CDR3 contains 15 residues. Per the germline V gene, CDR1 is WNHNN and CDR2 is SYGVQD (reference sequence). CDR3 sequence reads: CATIHGRGAHPEQFF. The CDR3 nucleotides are TGCGCCACTATCCACGGGCGGGGGGCCCATCCTGAGCAGTTCTTC.

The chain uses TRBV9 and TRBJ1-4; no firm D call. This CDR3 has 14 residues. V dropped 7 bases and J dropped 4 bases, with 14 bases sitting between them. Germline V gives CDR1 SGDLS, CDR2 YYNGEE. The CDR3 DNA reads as TGTGCCAGCTCCTCGGGGATCCATAATGAAAAACTGTTTTTT. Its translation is CASSSGIHNEKLFF.

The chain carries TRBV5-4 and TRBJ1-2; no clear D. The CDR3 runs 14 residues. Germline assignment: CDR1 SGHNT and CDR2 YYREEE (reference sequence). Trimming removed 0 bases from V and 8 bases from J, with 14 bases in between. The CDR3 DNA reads TGTGCCAGCAGCTTGGCCCTTAGTGGGGAGGGCTACACCTTC. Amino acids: CASSLALSGEGYTF.

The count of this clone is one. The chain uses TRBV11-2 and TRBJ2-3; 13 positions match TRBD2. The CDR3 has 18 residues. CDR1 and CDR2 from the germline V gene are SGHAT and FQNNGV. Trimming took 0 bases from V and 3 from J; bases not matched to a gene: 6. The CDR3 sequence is CASSLDSRGLAGTDTQYF. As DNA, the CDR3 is TGTGCCAGCAGCTTAGATTCCCGGGGACTAGCGGGAACAGATACGCAGTATTTT.

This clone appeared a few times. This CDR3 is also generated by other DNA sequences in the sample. Here the CDR3 reads CASSLTSYEQYF. The DNA of the CDR3 is TGCGCCAGCAGCTTGACTAGCTACGAGCAGTACTTC. V and J are TRBV5-1 and TRBJ2-7; tentative D call: TRBD2 (5 bases). The ends were cut back, 1 base at V and 3 bases at J, with 5 bases in the middle. The CDR3 is 12 amino acids. Germline CDR1 reads SGHRS; CDR2 reads YFSETQ.

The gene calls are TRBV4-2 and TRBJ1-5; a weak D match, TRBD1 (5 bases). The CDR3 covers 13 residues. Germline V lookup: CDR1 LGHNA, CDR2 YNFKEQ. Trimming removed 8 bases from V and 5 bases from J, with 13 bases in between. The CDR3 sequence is CASAPTVDQPQHF. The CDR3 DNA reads TGTGCCAGCGCACCGACAGTGGATCAGCCCCAGCATTTT.

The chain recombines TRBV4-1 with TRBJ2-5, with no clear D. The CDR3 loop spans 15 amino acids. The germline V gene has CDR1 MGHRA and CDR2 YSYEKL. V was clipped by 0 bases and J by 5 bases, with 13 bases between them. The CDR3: CASSQEITFGETQYF. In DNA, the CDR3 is TGCGCCAGCAGCCAAGAAATAACGTTTGGCGAGACCCAGTACTTC.

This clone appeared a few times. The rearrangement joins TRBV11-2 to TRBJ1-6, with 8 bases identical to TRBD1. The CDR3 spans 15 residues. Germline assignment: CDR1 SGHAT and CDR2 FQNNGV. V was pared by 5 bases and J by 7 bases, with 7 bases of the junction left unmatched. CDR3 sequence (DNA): TGTGCCAGCAGCCCGGACAGGGTATGGAATTCACCCCTCCACTTT. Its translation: CASSPDRVWNSPLHF.

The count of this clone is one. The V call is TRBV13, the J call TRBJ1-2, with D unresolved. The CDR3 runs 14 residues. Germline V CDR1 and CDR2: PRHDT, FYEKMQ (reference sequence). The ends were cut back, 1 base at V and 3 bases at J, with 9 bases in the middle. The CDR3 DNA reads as TGTGCCAGCAGCTTAGTTCCGGTGGACTATGGCTACACCTTC. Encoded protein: CASSLVPVDYGYTF.

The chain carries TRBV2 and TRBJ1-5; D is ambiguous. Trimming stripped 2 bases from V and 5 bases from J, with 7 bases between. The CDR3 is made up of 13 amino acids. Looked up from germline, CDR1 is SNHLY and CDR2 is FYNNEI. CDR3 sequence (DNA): TGTGCCAGCAGTGAATTCGAGTATCAGCCCCAGCATTTT. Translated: CASSEFEYQPQHF.

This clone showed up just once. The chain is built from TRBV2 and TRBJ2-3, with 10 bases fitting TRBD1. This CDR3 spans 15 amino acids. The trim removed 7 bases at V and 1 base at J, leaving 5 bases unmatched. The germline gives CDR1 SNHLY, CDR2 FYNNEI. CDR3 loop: CASTAGTGGTDTQYF. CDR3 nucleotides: TGTGCCAGCACAGCCGGGACAGGGGGCACAGATACGCAGTATTTT.

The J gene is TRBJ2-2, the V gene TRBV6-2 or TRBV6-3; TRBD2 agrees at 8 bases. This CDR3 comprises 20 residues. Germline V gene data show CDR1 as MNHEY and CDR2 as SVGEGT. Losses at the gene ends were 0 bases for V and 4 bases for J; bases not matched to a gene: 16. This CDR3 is CASSYSGPRTPAGVTGELFF. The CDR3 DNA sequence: TGTGCCAGCAGTTACTCCGGGCCTAGGACGCCAGCGGGAGTCACCGGGGAGCTGTTTTTT.

The CDR3 protein is CASGASRGPIVYGYTF. CDR3 DNA: TGTGCCAGCGGGGCCAGCAGGGGGCCGATTGTCTATGGCTACACCTTC. This chain joins TRBV7-8 and TRBJ1-2; 8 bases map to TRBD1. Germline V gene lookup returns CDR1 SGHVS and CDR2 FQNEAQ. The CDR3 loop spans 16 amino acids. Trimming cost V 8 bases and J 4 bases; bases outside gene matches: 15. The full variable domain, in which reference TRBV7-8 and TRBJ1-2 provide the parts outside the CDR3, is GAGVSQSPRYKVAKRGQDVALRCDPISGHVSLFWYQQALGQGPEFLTYFQNEAQLDKSGLPSDRFFAERPEGSVSTLKIQRTQQEDSAVYLCASGASRGPIVYGYTFGSGTRLTVV.

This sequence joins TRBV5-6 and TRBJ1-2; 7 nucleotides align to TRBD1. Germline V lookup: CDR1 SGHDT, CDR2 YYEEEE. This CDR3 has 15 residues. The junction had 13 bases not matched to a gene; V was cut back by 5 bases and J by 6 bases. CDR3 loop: CASRQVGDSLNGYTF. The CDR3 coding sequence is TGTGCCAGCAGACAAGTCGGGGACAGCTTAAATGGCTACACCTTC.

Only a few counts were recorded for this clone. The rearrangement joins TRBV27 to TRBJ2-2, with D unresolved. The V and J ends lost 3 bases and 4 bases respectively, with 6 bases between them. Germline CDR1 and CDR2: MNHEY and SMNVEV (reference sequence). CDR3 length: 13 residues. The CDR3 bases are TGTGCCAGCAGTTTGACAACCACCGGGGAGCTGTTTTTT. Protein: CASSLTTTGELFF.

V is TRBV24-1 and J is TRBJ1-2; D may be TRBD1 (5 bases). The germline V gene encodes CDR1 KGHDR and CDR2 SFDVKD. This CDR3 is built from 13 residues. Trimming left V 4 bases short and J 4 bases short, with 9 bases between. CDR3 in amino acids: CATSETGGYGYTF. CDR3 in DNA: TGTGCCACCAGTGAAACAGGTGGCTATGGCTACACCTTC.

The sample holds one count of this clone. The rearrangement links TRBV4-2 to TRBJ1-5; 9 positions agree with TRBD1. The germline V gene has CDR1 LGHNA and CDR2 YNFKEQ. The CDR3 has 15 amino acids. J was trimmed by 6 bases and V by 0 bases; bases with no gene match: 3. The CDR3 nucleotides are TGTGCCAGCAGCCAAGATGAGACAGGGGGTCAGCCCCAGCATTTT. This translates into CASSQDETGGQPQHF.

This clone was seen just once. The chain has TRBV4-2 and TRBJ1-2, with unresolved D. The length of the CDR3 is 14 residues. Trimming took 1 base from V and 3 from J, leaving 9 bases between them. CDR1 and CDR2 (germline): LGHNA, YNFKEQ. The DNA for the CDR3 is TGTGCCAGCAGCCAAGGGCCAGCGGACTATGGCTACACCTTC. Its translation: CASSQGPADYGYTF.

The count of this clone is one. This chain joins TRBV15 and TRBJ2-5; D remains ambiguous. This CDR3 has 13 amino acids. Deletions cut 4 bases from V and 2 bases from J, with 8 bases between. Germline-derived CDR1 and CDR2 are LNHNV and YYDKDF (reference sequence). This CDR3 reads CATSMGTQETQYF. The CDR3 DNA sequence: TGTGCCACCAGCATGGGCACACAAGAGACCCAGTACTTC.